Presented here are 24 T cell receptor beta chains from one specimen sequenced in a study of regulatory T cells in long-lasting Graves disease. Time point of the sample: persistent/refractory GD, antithyroid drugs over 5 years with positive TRAb. Researchers made the TCR library from RNA that was extracted from PBMCs. Construction of TCR beta libraries relied on iRepertoire HTBI primers and on Arm-PCR targeting CDR3 regions. TCRdb re-derived calls from the multiplex PCR reads in MiXCR, one entry per CDR3 protein. The table shows hundreds of thousands of distinct CDR3 sequences, with 20% occurring only once. The sample consisted of peripheral blood mononuclear cells (PBMCs), taken when the disease was refractory, from a patient treated with antithyroid drugs. These receptors all stem from a female donor with Graves disease.

A note on this clonotype: This may arise from a read error, as a much more abundant clone is one base away. The chain joins TRBV11-2 to TRBJ2-7, with 8 nucleotides matching TRBD2. Germline V lookup: CDR1 SGHAT, CDR2 FQNNGV. Trimming cost V 7 bases and J 2 bases; bases outside gene matches: 7. There are 14 residues in the CDR3. The CDR3 DNA reads as TGTGCCAGCAACCTTAGCGGGAAGACCTACGAGCAGTACTTC. As protein: CASNLSGKTYEQYF.

This clonotype appeared a few times. The chain is built from TRBV4-1 and TRBJ2-7; no reliable D call. V lost 0 bases and J 6 bases, leaving 12 bases between the germline ends. The CDR3 sequence is 14 residues long. Looked up from germline, CDR1 is MGHRA and CDR2 is YSYEKL. CDR3 sequence: CASSQDWLKSEQYF. The CDR3 bases are TGCGCCAGCAGCCAAGACTGGCTGAAATCCGAGCAGTACTTC.

This clonotype was found many times. V usage is TRBV7-9 and J usage is TRBJ1-2; D unclear. V was trimmed by 5 bases and J by 8 bases, leaving 18 bases between them. The length of the CDR3 is 14 residues. Germline-derived CDR1 and CDR2 are SEHNR and FQNEAQ (reference sequence). The CDR3: CASSLSDVQSGYTF. The CDR3 DNA reads as TGTGCCAGCAGCCTCTCTGATGTTCAATCGGGCTACACCTTC.

This clonotype occurred a few times. The V gene is TRBV6-2 or TRBV6-3, the J gene TRBJ1-1, with 7 nucleotides matching TRBD1. The CDR3 consists of 13 residues. CDR1 MNHEY and CDR2 SVGEGT come from the germline V gene. J was trimmed by 8 bases and V by 6 bases; bases with no gene match: 9. CDR3 nucleotide sequence: TGTGCCAGCAGCGCTTACGTGGGACAGGAAGCTTTCTTT. It specifies CASSAYVGQEAFF.

This chain joins TRBV7-9 and TRBJ2-2; D ambiguous. This CDR3 spans 15 amino acids. Germline V gene lookup returns CDR1 SEHNR and CDR2 FQNEAQ (reference sequence). V was trimmed by 6 bases and J by 6 bases, leaving 17 bases between them. CDR3 sequence (DNA): TGTGCCAGCAGAACCTTGGAAGGTGGACCCGGGGAGCTGTTTTTT. Its translation: CASRTLEGGPGELFF.

The chain couples TRBV12-3 or TRBV12-4 to TRBJ2-1; D ambiguous. This CDR3 contains 14 residues. Trimming cost V 2 bases and J 6 bases, with 11 bases left between them. Written as DNA, the CDR3 is TGTGCCAGCAGTTTATCGCGGCCCCGCAATGAGCAGTTCTTC. Translating gives CASSLSRPRNEQFF.

A few counts support this clonotype. The chain recombines TRBV6-2 or TRBV6-3 with TRBJ2-5; D gene ambiguous. Trimming left V 7 bases short and J 1 base short, with 13 bases between. The germline gives CDR1 MNHEY, CDR2 SVGEGT. The CDR3 spans 14 residues. Written as DNA, the CDR3 is TGTGCCAGCAAGAATTGGGGATTCCAAGAGACCCAGTACTTC. Its protein is CASKNWGFQETQYF.

The chain has TRBV19 and TRBJ1-1; 8 nucleotides agree with TRBD1. The CDR3 extends over 13 amino acids. Germline values: CDR1 LNHDA, CDR2 SQIVND (reference sequence). The ends lost 10 bases at V and 1 base at J; junction bases unmatched: 5. The CDR3 DNA follows: TGTGCCACCCAGGGGGCGCCGAACACTGAAGCTTTCTTT. Its protein is CATQGAPNTEAFF.

A few counts support this clonotype. The chain links TRBV14 to TRBJ2-1; D gene ambiguous. The CDR3 length is 15 residues. V lost 1 base to trimming and J lost 8 bases, with 15 bases between them. Germline assignment: CDR1 SGHDN and CDR2 FVKESK. The CDR3 coding sequence is TGTGCCAGCAGCCAAGCGTTTTCCGGGTTCCATGAGCAGTTCTTC. Encoded protein: CASSQAFSGFHEQFF. The variable domain in full, completed from reference TRBV14 and TRBJ2-1, reads EAGVTQFPSHSVIEKGQTVTLRCDPISGHDNLYWYRRVMGKEIKFLLHFVKESKQDESGMPNNRFLAERTGGTYSTLKVQPAELEDSGVYFCASSQAFSGFHEQFFGPGTRLTVL.

This clonotype showed up just once. The chain employs TRBV7-2 and TRBJ2-7, with TRBD2 identical over 9 bases. The CDR3 covers 15 residues. Trimming cost V 5 bases and J 6 bases; bases outside gene matches: 11. Per the germline V gene, CDR1 is SGHTA and CDR2 is FQGNSA. CDR3 protein: CASSPGTSQVTEQYF. The CDR3 DNA follows: TGTGCCAGCAGCCCGGGGACTAGCCAAGTCACCGAGCAGTACTTC.

This clonotype came up a few times. A single base separates this from a much larger clone, so it may be a read error. The chain couples TRBV24-1 to TRBJ2-2, with unresolved D. V lost 5 bases to trimming and J lost 4 bases, with 4 bases between them. Germline V CDR1 and CDR2: KGHDR, SFDVKD. This CDR3 region has 12 residues. The CDR3 nucleotides read TGTGCCACCAGTGGGGTCACCGGGGAGCTGTTTTTT. It specifies CATSGVTGELFF.

The sample holds a few counts of this clonotype. The rearrangement uses TRBV5-1 and TRBJ2-7; D possibly corresponds to TRBD1 (6 bases). There are 16 residues in the CDR3. V lost 3 bases and J 3 bases, leaving 19 bases between the germline ends. The germline CDR1 and CDR2 sequences are SGHRS and YFSETQ. The CDR3 region is CASSSLGTRGYYEQYF. The CDR3 DNA reads TGCGCCAGCAGCTCACTAGGGACAAGGGGGTACTACGAGCAGTACTTC.

The chain employs TRBV18 and TRBJ1-2, with TRBD1 matching 7 bases. The junction had 10 bases not matched to a gene; V was cut back by 3 bases and J by 6 bases. CDR3 length: 15 residues. The germline CDR1 and CDR2 sequences are KGHSH and LQKENI. CDR3 sequence (DNA): TGTGCCAGCTCACCCCCGGACGAAGGGGGCGATGGCTACACCTTC. Encoded protein: CASSPPDEGGDGYTF.

The chain couples TRBV27 to TRBJ2-1, with D possibly matching TRBD2 (6 bases). V lost 8 bases, J lost 3 bases, and 11 bases lay in between. Germline-derived CDR1 and CDR2 are MNHEY and SMNVEV (reference sequence). The CDR3 consists of 13 residues. The CDR3: CASGEDDYNEQFF. The CDR3 coding sequence is TGTGCCAGCGGGGAGGACGACTACAATGAGCAGTTCTTC.

This clonotype came up many times. The gene calls are TRBV29-1 and TRBJ2-5, with TRBD2 matching over 7 bases. Germline CDR1 reads SQVTM; CDR2 reads ANQGSEA. J was trimmed by 3 bases and V by 4 bases; bases with no gene match: 2. CDR3 size: 12 residues. The CDR3 sequence: CSVAGGEETQYF. CDR3 DNA sequence: TGCAGCGTTGCGGGGGGAGAAGAGACCCAGTACTTC.

The genes are TRBV5-6 and TRBJ2-7; D is undetermined. From germline, CDR1 is SGHDT and CDR2 YYEEEE. Trimming took 6 bases from V and 0 from J, leaving 13 bases between them. The CDR3 loop spans 14 amino acids. CDR3 coding DNA: TGTGCCAGCACTGAACAGAGCCTCTCCTACGAGCAGTACTTC. It yields the protein CASTEQSLSYEQYF.

This clonotype was observed once. A single base separates this from a much larger clone, so it may be a read error. This chain links TRBV7-8 with TRBJ1-4; D not resolved. Germline V CDR1 and CDR2: SGHVS, FQNEAQ. The CDR3 consists of 13 residues. The CDR3 region has the DNA TGTGCCGGCAGCTTTTCCCCCGGACGGAAACTGTTTTTT. The encoded protein is CAGSFSPGRKLFF.

This clonotype appeared many times. The chain is built from TRBV29-1 and TRBJ2-5; D remains unclear. CDR1 and CDR2 from the germline V gene are SQVTM and ANQGSEA. This CDR3 is built from 15 residues. V shed 6 bases and J shed 5 bases, with 22 bases lying between them. The CDR3 DNA reads TGCAGCGTCTCCCTTGGTTCGGCCCTTTGGGAGACCCAGTACTTC. This gives the protein CSVSLGSALWETQYF.

The genes are TRBV20-1 and TRBJ2-2; D assignment may be TRBD1 or TRBD2 (7 bases each). Germline V gene data show CDR1 as DFQATT and CDR2 as SNEGSKA (reference sequence). CDR3 size: 15 residues. V lost 3 bases and J lost 7, with 18 bases in between. The CDR3 bases are TGCAGTGCTAGCCAGGGGGGGAGAAAGGGCGGGGAGCTGTTTTTT. This encodes CSASQGGRKGGELFF.

In this sample, this clonotype turned up a few times. The genes are TRBV7-9 and TRBJ2-4, with D tentatively TRBD2 (5 bases). The germline V gene encodes CDR1 SEHNR and CDR2 FQNEAQ (reference sequence). V was clipped by 5 bases and J by 5 bases, with 10 bases between them. The CDR3 totals 13 residues. CDR3 loop: CASSRSGENIQYF. CDR3 nucleotide sequence: TGTGCCAGCAGCCGAAGCGGAGAAAACATTCAGTACTTC.

Only a few counts were recorded for this clonotype. J is TRBJ1-5 and V is TRBV7-9; no clear D gene. V shed 8 bases and J shed 7 bases, with 12 bases lying between them. Germline V gene sequence: CDR1 SEHNR, CDR2 FQNEAQ (reference sequence). CDR3 length: 12 amino acids. CDR3 nucleotides: TGTGCCAGCGGAAGGGTTGGACAGCCCCAGCATTTT. Its translation: CASGRVGQPQHF.

The rearrangement uses TRBV20-1 and TRBJ1-4; no clear D. There are 13 residues in the CDR3. Germline values: CDR1 DFQATT, CDR2 SNEGSKA (reference sequence). V lost 0 bases, J lost 4 bases, and 6 bases lay in between. The chain's CDR3 is CSAREQNNEKLFF. CDR3 in DNA: TGCAGTGCTAGAGAACAGAATAATGAAAAACTGTTTTTT.

Ten or more counts support this clonotype. The CDR3 nucleotides are TGTGCCAGCAGCTTGGTTTCAGACTCTGGAAACACCATATATTTT. Translation: CASSLVSDSGNTIYF. The chain recombines TRBV5-5 with TRBJ1-3, with D uncertain. This CDR3 is 15 amino acids long. Trimming removed 0 bases at V and 0 bases at J, with 7 bases between. The germline V gene encodes CDR1 SGHKS and CDR2 YYEKEE (reference sequence).

The sample holds many counts of this clonotype. The chain combines TRBV15 with TRBJ2-5, with a possible D match to TRBD1 (6 bases). Germline CDR1 reads LNHNV; CDR2 reads YYDKDF (reference sequence). The CDR3 runs 14 residues. Trimming removed 7 bases from V and 5 bases from J, with 17 bases in between. In DNA form, the CDR3 reads TGTGCCACCAAATCGCAGGGGACAACGGAGACCCAGTACTTC. Translated: CATKSQGTTETQYF.